This entry is about one T cell receptor (beta chain). This entry comes from a study of blood T cell repertoires in COVID-19. As for the study in general: Sites across the United States, Italy and Spain contributed samples from acute and convalescent COVID-19.

In the authors' workflow: From reference gene primer amplification, estimates of nucleated cell counts were derived. Sequencing used immunoSEQ multiplex PCR; TCRdb keeps in-frame clones, though not all of them. V and J calls and clone size are those listed in that table; D and trimming were worked out from the DNA. The sample consists of under 65,000 clones, 87% of them appearing once. Material: peripheral blood. This receptor was obtained from a woman older than 75 with COVID-19, enrolled during active disease.

The CDR3 spells CASSPPTGGKNIQYF. The CDR3 nucleotides are TGTGCCAGCTCACCACCGACAGGGGGCAAAAACATTCAGTACTTC. This chain connects TRBV18 to TRBJ2-4; TRBD1 agrees at 9 bases. The junction had 0 bases not matched to a gene; V was cut back by 0 bases and J by 3 bases. CDR3 length: 15 amino acids. CDR1 is KGHSH, CDR2 LQKENI, per germline.